Listed below are T cell receptor beta chains from one sample, sequenced in a study of CD8+CD57+ T cells in acquired aplastic anemia. TCRdb recomputed calls from the reads with MiXCR, one row per CDR3 protein. The table includes 150,000 to 160,000 distinct CDR3 sequences, about 48% detected once. Sequencing was done on a sample of sorted CD4+, CD8+, or CD8+CD57+ T cells (not recorded which) from PBMCs. All receptors come from a human donor with aplastic anemia. The CDR3 runs from the conserved cysteine through the conserved F or W. D genes are given only for firm matches. Rows give clone size only sometimes, using once, few, many, or a class for an expanded clone.

j_call v_call clone_size d_call cdr3_aa cdr3_nt
TRBJ2-3 TRBV10-3 . . CATGTTDTQYF TGTGCCACCGGAACCACAGATACGCAGTATTTT
TRBJ2-1 TRBV29-1 few . CSVESRGSNEQFF TGCAGCGTTGAGTCTCGAGGTTCCAATGAGCAGTTCTTC
TRBJ2-7 TRBV4-2 . TRBD1 CASSQGTGDYEQYF TGTGCCAGCAGCCAAGGGACAGGGGACTACGAGCAGTACTTC
TRBJ2-7 TRBV20-1 . . CSARREPLDEQYF TGCAGTGCTAGAAGGGAACCCTTGGACGAGCAGTACTTC
TRBJ2-2 TRBV10-3 . TRBD1 CAISGDRGNTGELFF TGTGCCATCAGTGGAGACAGGGGGAACACCGGGGAGCTGTTTTTT
TRBJ1-5 TRBV10-3 few . CASWSGRSNQPQHF TGTGCCAGTTGGTCGGGGAGGAGCAATCAGCCCCAGCATTTT
TRBJ2-5 TRBV7-7 . . CASSLGAGETQYF TGTGCTAGCAGCTTAGGGGCCGGGGAGACCCAGTACTTC
TRBJ1-3 TRBV9 many TRBD1 CASNLGQSGNTIYF TGTGCCAGCAACTTGGGACAGTCTGGAAACACCATATATTTT
TRBJ2-7 TRBV2 many . CASSVRDTGYEQYF TGTGCCAGCAGCGTTCGGGACACTGGCTACGAGCAGTACTTC
TRBJ1-3 TRBV25-1 many . CASSENTIYF TGTGCCAGCAGTGAAAACACCATATATTTT
TRBJ1-6 TRBV2 few . CASSERRDSPLHF TGTGCCAGCAGTGAAAGGAGGGATTCACCCCTCCACTTT
TRBJ2-7 TRBV7-9 . . CASSSSSLTQILF TGTGCCAGCAGCTCTAGCTCGTTGACCCAAATTCTCTTC
TRBJ1-2 TRBV10-1 many TRBD1 CASSAQGVGYGYTF TGCGCCAGCAGTGCACAGGGGGTCGGCTATGGCTACACCTTC
TRBJ1-1 TRBV19 few . CASSIGTPTEAFF TGTGCCAGTAGTATAGGGACACCCACTGAAGCTTTCTTT
TRBJ1-6 TRBV6-4 many . CASSDSEGRNSPLHF TGTGCCAGCAGTGACTCTGAGGGGCGGAATTCACCCCTCCACTTT
TRBJ1-1 TRBV7-8 few . CASSPWSAEAFF TGTGCCAGCAGCCCGTGGTCAGCTGAAGCTTTCTTT
TRBJ1-2 TRBV12-3/TRBV12-4 many . CASSFDGTPLRHGYTF TGTGCCAGCAGTTTTGACGGGACACCTCTTCGACATGGCTACACCTTC
TRBJ2-1 TRBV7-9 many TRBD1 CASSLGGQGGLF TGTGCCAGCAGCTTAGGAGGACAGGGTGGGCTCTTC
TRBJ2-3 TRBV7-6 . TRBD1 CASTDRAGDTQYF TGTGCCAGCACAGACAGGGCAGGCGATACGCAGTATTTT
TRBJ2-7 TRBV10-3 once . CASTRTSRGLPRPYEQYF TGTGCCAGCACCCGGACATCTCGAGGGCTTCCCCGACCTTACGAGCAGTACTTC
TRBJ2-7 TRBV19 . TRBD2 CASSVLAGASYEQYF TGTGCCAGTAGTGTATTAGCGGGAGCATCCTACGAGCAGTACTTC
TRBJ1-6 TRBV2 . TRBD1 CASSLGQRDSPLHF TGTGCCAGCAGTTTGGGACAGAGAGATTCACCCCTCCACTTT
TRBJ1-5 TRBV24-1 . . CATSGYQGYNQPQHF TGTGCCACCAGTGGGTATCAGGGATACAATCAGCCCCAGCATTTT
TRBJ1-5 TRBV15 . . CATSDGGRGGQPQHF TGTGCCACCAGCGACGGGGGGCGAGGTGGTCAGCCCCAGCATTTT
TRBJ2-7 TRBV10-2 once TRBD1 CASSPDRGGDEQYF TGCGCCAGCAGTCCGGACAGGGGTGGGGACGAGCAGTACTTC
TRBJ2-7 TRBV7-9 many . CASSPSGGDPYEQYF TGTGCCAGCAGCCCCTCGGGGGGCGACCCCTACGAGCAGTACTTC
TRBJ1-6 TRBV6-4 many . CASSDSFMSPLHF TGTGCCAGCAGTGACTCATTTATGTCACCCCTCCACTTT
TRBJ2-7 TRBV10-2 . . CASSDRVGSSYEQYF TGCGCCAGCAGTGACCGAGTAGGTAGCTCCTACGAGCAGTACTTC
TRBJ2-7 TRBV20-1 once . CSARGRDSLYEQYF TGCAGTGCTAGAGGGCGGGACAGCCTCTACGAGCAGTACTTC
TRBJ2-3 TRBV11-2 . TRBD2 CASSQSGVVTDTQYF TGTGCCAGCAGTCAAAGCGGGGTGGTCACAGATACGCAGTATTTT
TRBJ1-2 TRBV2 many TRBD1 CACLGQGPGGYTF TGTGCCTGCCTGGGACAGGGTCCGGGGGGCTACACCTTC
TRBJ2-5 TRBV6-2/TRBV6-3 many . CASSRQPQETQYF TGTGCCAGCAGCAGACAGCCACAAGAGACCCAGTACTTC
TRBJ1-2 TRBV7-9 many . CASSLGWVDSGYTF TGTGCCAGCAGCTTAGGGTGGGTGGACTCTGGCTACACCTTC
TRBJ1-6 TRBV11-1 once . CASSLWEVSSYNSPLHF TGTGCCAGCAGCTTATGGGAGGTTAGCTCCTATAATTCACCCCTCCACTTT
TRBJ2-7 TRBV2 . TRBD2 CASVDGTIWEQYF TGTGCCAGCGTTGACGGGACTATTTGGGAGCAGTACTTC
TRBJ1-5 TRBV29-1 . TRBD1 CSASGQGVNQPQHF TGCAGCGCTTCGGGACAGGGGGTGAATCAGCCCCAGCATTTT
TRBJ2-3 TRBV2 . . CASSDGGAPDTQYF TGTGCCAGCAGTGATGGCGGGGCGCCGGATACGCAGTATTTT
TRBJ1-1 TRBV19 . . CASKVNTEAFF TGTGCCAGTAAGGTGAACACTGAAGCTTTCTTT
TRBJ2-1 TRBV20-1 many . CSATDPAMDYNEQFF TGCAGTGCTACGGACCCGGCGATGGATTACAATGAGCAGTTCTTC
TRBJ1-2 TRBV29-1 few TRBD1 CSVEGQGARGYTF TGCAGCGTTGAAGGCCAGGGGGCAAGGGGCTACACCTTC
TRBJ2-7 TRBV5-8 . . CASSGLGYEQYF TGCGCCAGCAGCGGTCTAGGGTACGAGCAGTACTTC
TRBJ2-3 TRBV6-1 many . CASQSTDTQYF TGTGCCAGCCAAAGCACAGATACGCAGTATTTT
TRBJ1-1 TRBV9 . . CASSSRTENTEAFF TGTGCCAGCAGCTCCCGGACAGAGAACACTGAAGCTTTCTTT
TRBJ2-1 TRBV25-1 . TRBD1 CASSEPRNPRTGWNEQFF TGTGCCAGCAGTGAACCCAGAAATCCGAGGACAGGATGGAATGAGCAGTTCTTC
TRBJ1-1 TRBV10-3 . . CAINVEGENTEAFF TGTGCCATCAACGTGGAAGGGGAGAACACTGAAGCTTTCTTT
TRBJ2-3 TRBV3-1 . TRBD1 CASSHRTGADTQYF TGTGCCAGCAGCCACCGGACAGGGGCAGATACGCAGTATTTT